A selection of T cell receptor beta chains follows, all from one sample in a study of technical replicates of blood from several donors. Repertoires were generated with immunoSEQ multiplex PCR, while TCRdb's copy carries only in-frame clones and drops some. In the table there are about 60,000 clones, nearly 95% of which are singletons. Sequenced material: PBMCs. The receptors were sampled from a human donor in good health. Some clones in this sample may be carry-over from other donors' samples. Both conserved end residues are part of each CDR3. D genes are given only for firm matches. Size values are once, few and many counts, or a class for expanded clones, and some rows have none.

clone_size | j_call | d_call | cdr3_length | v_call | cdr3_aa | cdr3_nt
. | TRBJ1-2 | TRBD1 | 15 | TRBV19 | CASTPGTGANYGYTF | TGTGCCAGTACCCCCGGGACAGGAGCTAACTATGGCTACACCTTC
. | TRBJ2-3 | . | 14 | TRBV5-1 | CASSLARDVDTQYF | TGCGCCAGCAGCTTGGCCCGGGATGTAGATACGCAGTATTTT
. | TRBJ1-2 | . | 12 | TRBV29-1 | CSVVLQQDGYTF | TGCAGCGTTGTTCTACAACAGGATGGCTACACCTTC
. | TRBJ1-2 | . | 14 | TRBV5-1 | CASSLAYTGRDYTF | TGCGCCAGCAGCTTGGCCTACACAGGGCGAGACTACACCTTC
. | TRBJ1-5 | . | 15 | TRBV19 | CASEDRPYSNQPQHF | TGTGCCAGTGAAGACAGGCCGTATAGCAATCAGCCCCAGCATTTT
. | TRBJ1-5 | . | 17 | TRBV5-6 | CASSLRGGGMSNQPQHF | TGTGCCAGCAGCTTGCGCGGGGGGGGGATGAGCAATCAGCCCCAGCATTTT
. | TRBJ2-1 | TRBD2 | 17 | TRBV5-4 | CASSRLAGGLGRNEQFF | TGTGCCAGCAGCCGACTAGCGGGGGGGCTCGGTAGGAATGAGCAGTTCTTC
. | TRBJ2-3 | . | 16 | TRBV7-9 | CASSLLVSGESDTQYF | TGTGCCAGCAGCTTACTAGTTTCGGGGGAATCAGATACGCAGTATTTT
. | TRBJ1-6 | . | 14 | TRBV10-3 | CAISETGNNSPLHF | TGTGCCATCAGTGAAACAGGCAATAATTCACCCCTCCACTTT
. | TRBJ2-1 | TRBD2 | 16 | TRBV7-7 | CASSLGIAGGDNEQFF | TGTGCCAGCAGCTTAGGTATAGCGGGAGGGGATAATGAGCAGTTCTTC
. | TRBJ1-1 | . | 12 | TRBV6-1 | CASSGEFTEAFF | TGTGCCAGCAGTGGGGAGTTCACTGAAGCTTTCTTT
. | TRBJ2-5 | . | 13 | TRBV10-1 | CASSPPGRKTQYF | TGCGCCAGCAGCCCCCCGGGGAGGAAGACCCAGTACTTC
. | TRBJ2-1 | . | 13 | TRBV10-1 | CASRRSSYNEQFF | TGCGCCAGCCGGAGGAGCTCCTACAATGAGCAGTTCTTC
once | TRBJ2-7 | TRBD1 | 14 | TRBV9 | CASSPGTEHYEQYF | TGTGCCAGCAGCCCCGGGACAGAACATTACGAGCAGTACTTC
once | TRBJ2-5 | TRBD1 | 15 | TRBV27 | CASSLFGQGVETQYF | TGTGCCAGCAGTTTATTCGGACAGGGGGTCGAGACCCAGTACTTC
. | TRBJ2-1 | TRBD2 | 15 | TRBV29-1 | CSGRLAGDRYNEQFF | TGCAGCGGTCGACTAGCGGGAGATCGCTACAATGAGCAGTTCTTC
. | TRBJ2-3 | TRBD2 | 18 | TRBV4-3 | CASSQEYGLAGATDTQYF | TGCGCCAGCAGCCAAGAGTATGGTCTAGCGGGAGCCACAGATACGCAGTATTTT
. | TRBJ2-7 | . | 13 | TRBV5-4 | CASSLQGAYEQYF | TGTGCCAGCAGCTTGCAGGGCGCCTACGAGCAGTACTTC
. | TRBJ2-7 | TRBD2 | 14 | TRBV30 | CASSPPGLAGGRLF | TGTGCCTCCTCACCCCCGGGACTAGCGGGAGGACGCCTATTC
once | TRBJ2-3 | TRBD2 | 15 | TRBV5-4 | CASSQPGLATDTQYF | TGTGCCAGCAGTCAACCGGGACTAGCGACAGATACGCAGTATTTT
. | TRBJ1-1 | TRBD1 | 14 | TRBV5-4 | CASSRTGRGTEAFF | TGTGCCAGCTCCCGGACAGGGAGGGGCACTGAAGCTTTCTTT
. | TRBJ2-3 | TRBD2 | 19 | TRBV7-8 | CASSLAALAGALITDTQYF | TGTGCCAGCAGCTTAGCAGCACTAGCGGGGGCCCTGATCACAGATACGCAGTATTTT
. | TRBJ2-3 | TRBD2 | 15 | TRBV10-3 | CAIRTGLAVPDTQYF | TGTGCCATCAGGACGGGACTAGCGGTTCCAGATACGCAGTATTTT
few | TRBJ2-5 | . | 12 | TRBV30 | CAWNGNQETQYF | TGTGCCTGGAACGGTAACCAAGAGACCCAGTACTTC
once | TRBJ2-2 | TRBD1 | 14 | TRBV9 | CASSPDRDTGELFF | TGTGCCAGCAGCCCAGACAGGGATACCGGGGAGCTGTTTTTT
. | TRBJ2-7 | TRBD1 | 14 | TRBV6-5 | CASSSWDRNYEQYF | TGTGCCAGCAGTTCCTGGGACAGAAACTACGAGCAGTACTTC
once | TRBJ2-7 | TRBD2 | 15 | TRBV4-3 | CASSQAGGQPYEQYF | TGCGCCAGCAGCCAAGCGGGAGGTCAGCCCTACGAGCAGTACTTC
. | TRBJ2-7 | TRBD2 | 15 | TRBV5-5 | CASSRLAGSQSEQYF | TGTGCCAGCAGCCGGCTAGCGGGGAGCCAGAGTGAGCAGTACTTC
few | TRBJ1-1 | TRBD1 | 13 | TRBV2 | CASRGQLNTEAFF | TGTGCCAGCAGGGGACAGCTGAACACTGAAGCTTTCTTT
. | TRBJ1-4 | . | 14 | TRBV5-8 | CASTAGTSNEKLFF | TGTGCCAGCACCGCCGGGACAAGCAATGAAAAACTGTTTTTT
. | TRBJ1-2 | . | 14 | TRBV6-1 | CASSEQQGNYGYTF | TGTGCCAGCAGTGAACAACAGGGTAACTATGGCTACACCTTC
. | TRBJ2-5 | TRBD2 | 16 | TRBV7-9 | CASSVAPGLAKETQYF | TGTGCCAGCAGCGTAGCTCCGGGACTAGCGAAAGAGACCCAGTACTTC
. | TRBJ1-3 | TRBD1 | 17 | TRBV7-6 | CASSSPLGQGAVNTIYF | TGTGCCAGCAGCTCCCCGTTAGGACAGGGGGCTGTGAACACCATATATTTT
once | TRBJ2-3 | . | 16 | TRBV21-1 | CASSKGREPSTDTQYF | TGTGCCAGCAGCAAAGGCCGGGAACCTAGCACAGATACGCAGTATTTT
. | TRBJ2-1 | . | 12 | TRBV7-9 | CASSHEVVEQFF | TGTGCCAGCAGCCACGAGGTAGTTGAGCAGTTCTTC
. | TRBJ2-7 | TRBD1 | 15 | TRBV4-1 | CASSQVSGGRHEQYF | TGCGCCAGCAGCCAAGTCTCAGGGGGCCGCCACGAGCAGTACTTC
. | TRBJ2-7 | TRBD2 | 14 | TRBV4-1 | CASSPGLAGYEQYF | TGCGCCAGCAGCCCCGGACTAGCGGGGTACGAGCAGTACTTC
. | TRBJ1-1 | . | 14 | TRBV12-5 | CASGFPDSLTEAFF | TGTGCTAGTGGTTTTCCTGATAGCCTCACTGAAGCTTTCTTT
. | TRBJ1-2 | TRBD1 | 14 | TRBV2 | CASSFQGERGGYTF | TGTGCCAGCAGTTTTCAGGGGGAGAGGGGTGGCTACACCTTC
. | TRBJ2-3 | TRBD2 | 12 | TRBV15 | CATSTGGDTQYF | TGTGCCACCAGCACGGGGGGAGATACGCAGTATTTT
. | TRBJ2-5 | TRBD2 | 15 | TRBV7-9 | CASSLRSGGAGTQYF | TGTGCCAGCAGCTTAAGGAGCGGGGGGGCAGGGACCCAGTACTTC
. | TRBJ2-5 | TRBD1 | 15 | TRBV5-1 | CASSLYGTEKETQYF | TGCGCCAGCAGCCTCTATGGGACAGAAAAAGAGACCCAGTACTTC
. | TRBJ1-6 | . | 16 | TRBV5-1 | CASSFADPGQNSPLHF | TGCGCCAGCAGCTTTGCCGACCCGGGACAAAATTCACCCCTCCACTTT
. | TRBJ1-1 | TRBD1 | 15 | TRBV7-2 | CASSPGTGGWSEAFF | TGTGCCAGCAGCCCCGGGACAGGGGGCTGGTCGGAAGCTTTCTTT
. | TRBJ2-2 | TRBD2 | 16 | TRBV4-3 | CASSQDTPGGSGELFF | TGCGCCAGCAGCCAAGATACGCCGGGGGGTTCCGGGGAGCTGTTTTTT
. | TRBJ1-1 | TRBD1 | 16 | TRBV6-5 | CASSYSRDRANTEAFF | TGTGCCAGCAGTTACTCTCGGGACAGGGCCAACACTGAAGCTTTCTTT
. | TRBJ1-1 | TRBD1 | 16 | TRBV6-5 | CASSYYRGGVGTEAFF | TGTGCCAGCAGTTACTACAGAGGGGGCGTCGGCACTGAAGCTTTCTTT
. | TRBJ2-5 | TRBD2 | 16 | TRBV9 | CASSVAASGTEETQYF | TGTGCCAGCAGCGTAGCGGCTAGCGGGACTGAAGAGACCCAGTACTTC